This T cell receptor beta chain is from a study of T-cell memory formation after mild COVID-19. TCRdb itself ran the 5' RACE reads through MiXCR, one entry per CDR3 protein. Of approximately 50,000 distinct CDR3 sequences in the sample, 10% to 15% were seen once. The CDR3 is made up of 16 amino acids. From germline, CDR1 is SGHAT and CDR2 FQNNGV. Trimming removed 3 bases at V and 2 bases at J, with 15 bases between. The chain uses TRBV11-2 and TRBJ2-3; the D is unclear. The sequencing input was PBMCs or a T cell subset sorted from them (not recorded which). The receptor's source is a man aged 18 to 35 who had mild COVID-19 (a few samples of this study predate the infection). Cell type and time point are not known. The CDR3 loop is CASSFRPAKTTDTQYF. DNA for the CDR3: TGTGCCAGCAGCTTCCGTCCGGCCAAGACCACAGATACGCAGTATTTT.